Each of the 7 T cell receptor beta chains below was sequenced from the same sample in a study of T cell repertoires in cytomegalovirus infection. No antigen has been assigned to these receptors. TCRdb analysed the reads with MiXCR anew, one entry per CDR3 protein. Of hundreds of thousands of distinct CDR3 sequences listed, 30% to 35% were seen once; the top ten hold around 12%. Sequencing used cultured CD8+ T cells from PBMCs, obtained from culture after CMV antigen stimulation. The receptors originated from a human donor in good health (CMV status not recorded). Some clones in this sample may be carry-over from other donors' samples.

The genes are TRBV27 and TRBJ2-7; 9 bases are shared with TRBD1. CDR3 size: 14 residues. Per germline, CDR1 MNHEY and CDR2 SMNVEV (reference sequence). V shed 3 bases, J shed 7 bases, and the junction held 7 bases outside the gene matches. CDR3 coding DNA: TGTGCCAGCAGTTTCAGGGGACAGGGAAGGGAGCAGTACTTC. Translation: CASSFRGQGREQYF.

This clonotype has only a few counts. The chain has TRBV7-9 and TRBJ2-5; the match to TRBD1 covers 8 bases. The CDR3 length is 14 residues. Per the germline V gene, CDR1 is SEHNR and CDR2 is FQNEAQ (reference sequence). J gave up 5 bases and V 1 base, and 3 bases lay outside the gene matches. The CDR3 DNA sequence: TGTGCCAGCAGCTTAGTGGGACAGGCGGAGACCCAGTACTTC. This translates into CASSLVGQAETQYF.

J is TRBJ2-5 and V is TRBV6-5; D is unresolved. CDR1 MNHEY and CDR2 SVGAGI come from the germline V gene. CDR3 size: 14 residues. The V end lost 5 bases, the J end lost 5 bases, and 15 bases lay between the germline ends. CDR3 sequence (DNA): TGTGCCAGCAGTCCTCGACTTGGAGTGGAGACCCAGTACTTC. It translates to CASSPRLGVETQYF.

This clonotype has only a few counts. The rearrangement links TRBV6-2 or TRBV6-3 to TRBJ1-2; a possible D gene is TRBD1 (6 bases). Germline assignment: CDR1 MNHEY and CDR2 SVGEGT. Deletions cut 2 bases from V and 3 bases from J, with 13 bases between. This CDR3 region has 15 residues. CDR3 residues: CASSYPRGEDYGYTF. For the CDR3, the DNA is TGTGCCAGCAGTTACCCCAGGGGAGAAGACTATGGCTACACCTTC.

Points on this clonotype: Mismatch with germline at one junction end may stem from a read error. The rearrangement links TRBV10-3 to TRBJ2-7; D might be TRBD1 (6 bases). Germline CDR1 ENHRY, CDR2 SYGVKD. The CDR3 loop spans 15 amino acids. The DNA of the CDR3 is TGTGTCATCAGTGAGTCTGGACAGTCCTTTCTGGAGCAGTACTTC. Its translation is CVISESGQSFLEQYF.

The genes are TRBV25-1 and TRBJ2-1; 7 bases fit TRBD1. Trimming cost V 4 bases and J 4 bases; bases outside gene matches: 4. This CDR3 region has 14 residues. The germline V gene encodes CDR1 MGHDK and CDR2 SYGVNS. The chain's CDR3 is CASSGRGQYNEQFF. The CDR3 DNA sequence: TGTGCCAGCAGTGGACGGGGACAGTACAATGAGCAGTTCTTC.

This sequence joins TRBV5-3 and TRBJ2-2; TRBD1 might be the D (6 bases). TRBV5-3 is placed among ORFs of uncertain function. This CDR3 comprises 16 residues. Trimming left V 8 bases short and J 0 bases short, with 17 bases between. The DNA for the CDR3 is TGTGCCAGCAGCCCCACCCGGGACACGAACACCGGGGAGCTGTTTTTT. Protein product: CASSPTRDTNTGELFF.